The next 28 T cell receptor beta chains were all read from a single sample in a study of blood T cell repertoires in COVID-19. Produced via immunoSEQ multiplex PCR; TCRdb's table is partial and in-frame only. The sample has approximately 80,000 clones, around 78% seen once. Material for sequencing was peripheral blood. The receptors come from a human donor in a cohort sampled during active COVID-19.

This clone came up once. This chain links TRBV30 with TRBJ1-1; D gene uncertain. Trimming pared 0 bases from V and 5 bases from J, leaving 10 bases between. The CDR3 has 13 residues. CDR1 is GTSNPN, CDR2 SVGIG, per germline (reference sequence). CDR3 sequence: CAWSVTSRTEAFF. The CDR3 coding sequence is TGTGCCTGGAGTGTCACTTCGAGGACTGAAGCTTTCTTT.

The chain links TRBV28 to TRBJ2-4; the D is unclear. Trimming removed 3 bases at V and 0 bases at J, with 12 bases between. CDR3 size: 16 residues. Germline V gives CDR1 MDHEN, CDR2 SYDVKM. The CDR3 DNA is TGTGCCAGCAGTTTGCCAGACATAATAGCCAAAAACATTCAGTACTTC. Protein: CASSLPDIIAKNIQYF.

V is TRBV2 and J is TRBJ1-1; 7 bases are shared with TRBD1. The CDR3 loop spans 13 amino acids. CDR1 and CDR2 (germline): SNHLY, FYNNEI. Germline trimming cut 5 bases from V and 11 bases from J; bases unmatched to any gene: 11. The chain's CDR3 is CASSFTQGKLAFF. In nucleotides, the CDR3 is TGTGCCAGCAGTTTCACACAGGGGAAGTTGGCTTTCTTT.

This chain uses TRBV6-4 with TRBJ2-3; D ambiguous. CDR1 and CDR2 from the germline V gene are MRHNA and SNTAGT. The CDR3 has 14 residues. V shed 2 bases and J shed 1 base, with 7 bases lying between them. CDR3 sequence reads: CASSDTPGTDTQYF. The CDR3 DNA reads TGTGCCAGCAGTGACACACCTGGCACAGATACGCAGTATTTT.

CDR3 sequence reads: CASSSQGAGDTQYF. The CDR3 DNA follows: TGTGCCAGCAGCTCACAGGGGGCCGGAGATACGCAGTATTTT. The V gene is TRBV5-6, the J gene TRBJ2-3, with TRBD1 matching over 9 bases. Germline assignment: CDR1 SGHDT and CDR2 YYEEEE. The CDR3 totals 14 residues. J was trimmed by 5 bases and V by 3 bases; bases with no gene match: 4.

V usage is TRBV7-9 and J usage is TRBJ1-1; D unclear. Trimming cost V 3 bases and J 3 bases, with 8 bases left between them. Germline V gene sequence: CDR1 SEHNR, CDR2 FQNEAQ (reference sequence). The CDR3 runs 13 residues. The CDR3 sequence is CASSFGKDTEAFF. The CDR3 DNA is TGTGCCAGCAGCTTCGGGAAGGACACTGAAGCTTTCTTT. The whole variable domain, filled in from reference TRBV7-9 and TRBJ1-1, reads DTGVSQNPRHKITKRGQNVTFRCDPISEHNRLYWYRQTLGQGPEFLTYFQNEAQLEKSRLLSDRFSAERPKGSFSTLEIQRTEQGDSAMYLCASSFGKDTEAFFGQGTRLTVV.

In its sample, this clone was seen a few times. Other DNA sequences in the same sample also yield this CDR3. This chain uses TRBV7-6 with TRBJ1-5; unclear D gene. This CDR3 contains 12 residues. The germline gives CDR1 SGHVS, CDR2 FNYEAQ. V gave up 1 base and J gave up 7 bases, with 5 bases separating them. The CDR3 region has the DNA TGTGCCAGCAGCTTAGGAGGGCAGCCCCAGCATTTT. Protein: CASSLGGQPQHF. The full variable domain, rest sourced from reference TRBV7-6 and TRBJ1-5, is GAGVSQSPRYKVTKRGQDVALRCDPISGHVSLYWYRQALGQGPEFLTYFNYEAQQDKSGLPNDRFSAERPEGSISTLTIQRTEQRDSAMYRCASSLGGQPQHFGDGTRLSIL.

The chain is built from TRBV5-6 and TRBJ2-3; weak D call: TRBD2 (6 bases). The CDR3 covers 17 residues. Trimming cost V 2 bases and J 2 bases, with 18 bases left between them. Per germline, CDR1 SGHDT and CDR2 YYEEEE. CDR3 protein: CASSLGRTWGVTDTQYF. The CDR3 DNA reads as TGTGCCAGCAGCTTAGGCAGGACCTGGGGGGTCACAGATACGCAGTATTTT.

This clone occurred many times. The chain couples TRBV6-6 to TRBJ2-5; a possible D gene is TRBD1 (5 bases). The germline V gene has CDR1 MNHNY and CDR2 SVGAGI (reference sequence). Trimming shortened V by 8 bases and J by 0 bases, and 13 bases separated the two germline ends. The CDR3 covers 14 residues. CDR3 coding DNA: TGTGCCAGCTTAGGGGCAGCCTACCAAGAGACCCAGTACTTC. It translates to CASLGAAYQETQYF.

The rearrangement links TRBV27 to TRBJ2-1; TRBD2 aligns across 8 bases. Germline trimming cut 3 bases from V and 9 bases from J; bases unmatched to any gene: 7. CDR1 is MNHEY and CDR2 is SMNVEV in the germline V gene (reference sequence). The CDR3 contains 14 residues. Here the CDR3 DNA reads TGTGCCAGCAGTTTCGGGACTAGGGATGGTGAGCAGTTCTTC. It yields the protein CASSFGTRDGEQFF.

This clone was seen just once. The CDR3 region is CASSAGDRPSTGTF. For the CDR3, the DNA is TGTGCCAGCAGCGCCGGGGACAGGCCCTCAACGGGAACCTTC. The gene calls are TRBV5-6 and TRBJ1-2, with TRBD1 matching over 8 bases. Germline CDR1 is SGHDT and CDR2 is YYEEEE. J was trimmed by 14 bases and V by 4 bases; bases with no gene match: 16. CDR3 size: 14 residues.

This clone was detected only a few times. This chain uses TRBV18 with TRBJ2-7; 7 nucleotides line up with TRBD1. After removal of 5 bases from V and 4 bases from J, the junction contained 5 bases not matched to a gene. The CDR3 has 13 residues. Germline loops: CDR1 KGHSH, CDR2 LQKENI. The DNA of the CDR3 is TGTGCCAGCTCAGGGACAGAGAATTACGAGCAGTACGTC. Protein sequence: CASSGTENYEQYV.

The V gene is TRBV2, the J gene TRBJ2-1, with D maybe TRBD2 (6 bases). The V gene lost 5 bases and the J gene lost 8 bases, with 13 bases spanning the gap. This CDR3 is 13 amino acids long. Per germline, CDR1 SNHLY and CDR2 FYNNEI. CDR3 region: CASSRPSGDEQFF. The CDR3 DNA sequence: TGTGCCAGCAGTCGGCCTTCGGGGGATGAGCAGTTCTTC.

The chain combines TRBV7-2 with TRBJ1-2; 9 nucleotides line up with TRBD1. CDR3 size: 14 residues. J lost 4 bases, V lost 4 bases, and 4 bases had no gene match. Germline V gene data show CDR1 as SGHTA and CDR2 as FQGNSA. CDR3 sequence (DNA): TGTGCCAGCAGCTCTGGGACAGGGACCTATGGCTACACCTTC. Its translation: CASSSGTGTYGYTF. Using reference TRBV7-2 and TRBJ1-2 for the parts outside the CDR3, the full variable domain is GAGVSQSPSNKVTEKGKDVELRCDPISGHTALYWYRQSLGQGLEFLIYFQGNSAPDKSGLPSDRFSAERTGGSVSTLTIQRTQQEDSAVYLCASSSGTGTYGYTFGSGTRLTVV.

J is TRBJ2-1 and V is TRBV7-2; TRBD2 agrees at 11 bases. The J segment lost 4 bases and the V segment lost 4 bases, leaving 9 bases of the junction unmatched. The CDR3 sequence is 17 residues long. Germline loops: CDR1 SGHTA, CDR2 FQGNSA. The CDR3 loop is CASSSISGTSGYNEQFF. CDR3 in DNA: TGTGCCAGCAGCTCTATCTCCGGGACTAGCGGTTACAATGAGCAGTTCTTC.

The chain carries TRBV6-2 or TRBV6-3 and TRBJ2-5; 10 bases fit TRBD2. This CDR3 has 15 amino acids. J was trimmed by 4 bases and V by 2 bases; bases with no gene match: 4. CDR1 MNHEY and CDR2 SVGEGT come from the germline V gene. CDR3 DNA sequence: TGTGCCAGCAGTTACATAGCGGGAGGTGCAGAGACCCAGTACTTC. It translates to CASSYIAGGAETQYF.

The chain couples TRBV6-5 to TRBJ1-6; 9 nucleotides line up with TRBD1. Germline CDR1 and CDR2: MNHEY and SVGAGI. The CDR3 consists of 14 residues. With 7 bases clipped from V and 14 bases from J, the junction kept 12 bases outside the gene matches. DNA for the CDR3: TGTGCCAGCACCCCCGGGACAGGGAGGATGGCCCTCCACTTT. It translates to CASTPGTGRMALHF.

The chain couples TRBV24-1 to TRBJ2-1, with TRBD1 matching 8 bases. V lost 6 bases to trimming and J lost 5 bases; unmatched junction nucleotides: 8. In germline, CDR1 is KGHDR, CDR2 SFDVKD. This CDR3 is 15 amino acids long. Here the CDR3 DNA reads TGTGCCACCAGTCCCCGGGACAGGAGGGACAATGAGCAGTTCTTC. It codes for CATSPRDRRDNEQFF.

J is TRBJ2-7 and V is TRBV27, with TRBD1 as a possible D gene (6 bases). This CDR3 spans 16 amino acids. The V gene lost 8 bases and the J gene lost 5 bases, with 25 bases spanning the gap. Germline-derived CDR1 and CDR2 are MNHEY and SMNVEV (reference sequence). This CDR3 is CASSWGPGLLRNEQYF. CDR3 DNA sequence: TGTGCCAGCTCGTGGGGGCCCGGACTTCTTAGGAACGAGCAGTACTTC.

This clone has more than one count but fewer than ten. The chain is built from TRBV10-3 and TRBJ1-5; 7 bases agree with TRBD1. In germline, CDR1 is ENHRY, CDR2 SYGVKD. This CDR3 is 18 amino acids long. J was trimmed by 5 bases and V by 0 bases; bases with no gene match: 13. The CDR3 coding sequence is TGTGCCATCAGTGAGTCGATTTATTTCGGAGGGGGCGATCAGCCCCAGCATTTT. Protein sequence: CAISESIYFGGGDQPQHF.

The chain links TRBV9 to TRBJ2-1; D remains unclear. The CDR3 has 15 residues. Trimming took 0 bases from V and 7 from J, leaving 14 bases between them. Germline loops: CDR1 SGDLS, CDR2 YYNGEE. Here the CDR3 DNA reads TGTGCCAGCAGCGTAGGTGGTACACCCAGGAATGAGCAGTTCTTC. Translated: CASSVGGTPRNEQFF.

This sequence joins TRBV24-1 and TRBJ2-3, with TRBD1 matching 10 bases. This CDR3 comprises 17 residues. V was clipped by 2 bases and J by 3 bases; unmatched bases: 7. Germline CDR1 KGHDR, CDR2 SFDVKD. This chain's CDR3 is CATSDSSWGQGTDTQYF. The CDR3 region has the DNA TGTGCCACCAGTGATTCTAGTTGGGGACAGGGGACAGATACGCAGTATTTT.

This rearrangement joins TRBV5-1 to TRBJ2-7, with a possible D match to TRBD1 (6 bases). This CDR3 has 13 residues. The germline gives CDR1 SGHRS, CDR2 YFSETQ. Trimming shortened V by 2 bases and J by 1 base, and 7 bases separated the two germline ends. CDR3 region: CASSLQGSYEQYF. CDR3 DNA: TGCGCCAGCAGCTTACAGGGTTCCTACGAGCAGTACTTC.

CDR3 region: CASSVGVSGDQETQYF. The CDR3, as DNA: TGTGCCAGCAGCGTAGGAGTTAGCGGGGATCAAGAGACCCAGTACTTC. J is TRBJ2-5 and V is TRBV9, with TRBD2 matching 8 bases. The CDR3 covers 16 residues. Per germline, CDR1 SGDLS and CDR2 YYNGEE. V lost 0 bases, J lost 2 bases, and 6 bases stayed unmatched.

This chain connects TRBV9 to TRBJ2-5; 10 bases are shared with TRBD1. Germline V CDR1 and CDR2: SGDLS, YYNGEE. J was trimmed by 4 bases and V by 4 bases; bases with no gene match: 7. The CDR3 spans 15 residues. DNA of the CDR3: TGTGCCAGCAGCTGGGACAGGGGTCCCCCAGAGACCCAGTACTTC. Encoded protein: CASSWDRGPPETQYF.

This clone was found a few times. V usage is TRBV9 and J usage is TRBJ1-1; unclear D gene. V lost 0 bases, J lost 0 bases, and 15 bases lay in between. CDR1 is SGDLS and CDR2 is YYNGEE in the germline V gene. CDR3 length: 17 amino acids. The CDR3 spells CASSVVSGGWVNTEAFF. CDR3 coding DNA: TGTGCCAGCAGCGTAGTCTCGGGTGGTTGGGTGAACACTGAAGCTTTCTTT.

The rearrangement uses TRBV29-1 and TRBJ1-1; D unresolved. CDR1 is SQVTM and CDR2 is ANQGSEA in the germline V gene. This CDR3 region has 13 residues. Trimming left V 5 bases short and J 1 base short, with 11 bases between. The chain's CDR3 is CSVLAETNTEAFF. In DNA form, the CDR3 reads TGCAGCGTTCTGGCAGAAACGAACACTGAAGCTTTCTTT.

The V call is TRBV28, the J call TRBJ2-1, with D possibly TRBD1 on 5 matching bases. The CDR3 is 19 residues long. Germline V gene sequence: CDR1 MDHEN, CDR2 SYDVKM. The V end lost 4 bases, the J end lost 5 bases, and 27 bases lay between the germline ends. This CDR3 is CASSWIGAELNPINNEQFF. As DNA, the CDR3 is TGTGCCAGCAGTTGGATAGGGGCAGAACTCAACCCCATAAACAATGAGCAGTTCTTC.